These 20 T cell receptor beta chains were all obtained from the same sample, sequenced in a study of control samples from healthy donors and cancer patients. Method: immunoSEQ multiplex PCR; TCRdb's copy keeps in-frame clones and lacks some. The sample lists some 150,000 clones, roughly 95% occurring once. The sequencing sample was made of blood. The receptors shown here come from a woman aged 25 to 45 in good health.

For this clone: Other nucleotide sequences in the sample specify the same CDR3. V is TRBV5-1 and J is TRBJ2-5; D ambiguous. The CDR3 length is 11 residues. Trimming stripped 3 bases from V and 2 bases from J, with 2 bases between. Germline CDR1 SGHRS, CDR2 YFSETQ. The CDR3 DNA reads TGCGCCAGCAGCTCTCAAGAGACCCAGTACTTC. Amino acids: CASSSQETQYF.

The chain has TRBV10-3 and TRBJ1-2, with D perhaps matching TRBD1 (6 bases). V was clipped by 4 bases and J by 2 bases, with 11 bases between them. The CDR3 has 14 residues. CDR1 ENHRY and CDR2 SYGVKD come from the germline V gene. CDR3 loop: CAISAQGLNYGYTF. The DNA for the CDR3 is TGTGCCATCAGTGCCCAGGGGTTAAACTATGGCTACACCTTC.

The chain employs TRBV5-1 and TRBJ2-5, with D tentatively TRBD2 (7 bases). Germline values: CDR1 SGHRS, CDR2 YFSETQ. CDR3 length: 16 residues. Trimming took 0 bases from V and 1 from J, leaving 13 bases between them. The DNA for the CDR3 is TGCGCCAGCAGCTTGGACTTCGGGGGGCTCCAAGAGACCCAGTACTTC. Amino acids: CASSLDFGGLQETQYF.

The chain joins TRBV25-1 to TRBJ2-5; D call uncertain. The germline CDR1 and CDR2 sequences are MGHDK and SYGVNS. Trimming pared 0 bases from V and 5 bases from J, leaving 4 bases between. CDR3 length: 12 residues. For the CDR3, the DNA is TGTGCCAGCAGTGAATATGGGGAGACCCAGTACTTC. Residues: CASSEYGETQYF.

The chain employs TRBV30 and TRBJ2-1; 10 bases agree with TRBD2. CDR1 is GTSNPN and CDR2 is SVGIG in the germline V gene (reference sequence). The CDR3 is made up of 15 amino acids. J lost 2 bases, V lost 3 bases, and 4 bases had no gene match. The CDR3 DNA reads TGTGCCTGGAGCCAAAGCGGGAGGGCCTACAATGAGCAGTTCTTC. This gives the protein CAWSQSGRAYNEQFF.

The rearrangement joins TRBV9 to TRBJ2-5, with D perhaps TRBD1 or TRBD2 (7 bases each). The CDR3 totals 13 residues. The V end was cut by 4 bases, the J end by 5 bases, with 12 bases between. Germline V gene lookup returns CDR1 SGDLS and CDR2 YYNGEE. CDR3 residues: CASSPGGDETQYF. The CDR3, as DNA: TGTGCCAGCAGCCCAGGGGGGGATGAGACCCAGTACTTC.

The rearrangement joins TRBV19 to TRBJ1-2; D ambiguous. The CDR3 length is 12 residues. Germline V lookup: CDR1 LNHDA, CDR2 SQIVND (reference sequence). V lost 9 bases and J 3 bases, leaving 11 bases between the germline ends. CDR3 protein: CASHGLDYGYTF. DNA for the CDR3: TGTGCCAGCCATGGACTCGACTATGGCTACACCTTC.

The J gene is TRBJ2-1, the V gene TRBV29-1; 10 bases align to TRBD1. The CDR3 covers 11 residues. Germline V CDR1 and CDR2: SQVTM, ANQGSEA. V lost 7 bases to trimming and J lost 15 bases; unmatched junction nucleotides: 9. This chain's CDR3 is CSAWDRGSTFF. The CDR3 DNA follows: TGCAGCGCCTGGGACAGGGGATCCACGTTCTTC.

The rearrangement uses TRBV6-5 and TRBJ2-2; 7 bases are a match to TRBD1. The J segment lost 3 bases and the V segment lost 7 bases, leaving 5 bases of the junction unmatched. The CDR3 consists of 14 residues. The germline CDR1 and CDR2 sequences are MNHEY and SVGAGI. CDR3 DNA: TGTGCCAGCAATAGGGACAGTCACACCGGGGAGCTGTTTTTT. Its translation: CASNRDSHTGELFF.

J is TRBJ1-6 and V is TRBV4-2, with D possibly being TRBD1 (6 bases). CDR3 length equals 16 residues. Germline V gene lookup returns CDR1 LGHNA and CDR2 YNFKEQ. V was trimmed by 1 base and J by 0 bases, leaving 7 bases between them. The CDR3 region is CASSQGGGSYNSPLHF. The CDR3 DNA reads TGTGCCAGCAGCCAAGGAGGGGGCTCCTATAATTCACCCCTCCACTTT.

This chain uses TRBV5-4 with TRBJ2-7, with D unclear. CDR1 and CDR2 (germline): SGHNT, YYREEE (reference sequence). This CDR3 region has 15 residues. The V end was cut by 0 bases, the J end by 5 bases, with 15 bases between. CDR3 nucleotide sequence: TGTGCCAGCAGCTTGGATAGTCAGGCTCTCAACGAGCAGTACTTC. It translates to CASSLDSQALNEQYF.

This sequence joins TRBV6-2 or TRBV6-3 and TRBJ2-7; 8 positions agree with TRBD2. V trimming: 4 bases; J trimming: 3 bases; junction bases outside the gene matches: 5. The CDR3 is 14 amino acids. Germline values: CDR1 MNHEY, CDR2 SVGEGT. CDR3 sequence: CASSSLAGHYEQYF. CDR3 coding DNA: TGTGCCAGCAGTTCCTTAGCGGGGCACTACGAGCAGTACTTC.

The chain combines TRBV2 with TRBJ1-2; 10 bases line up with TRBD1. The J segment lost 6 bases and the V segment lost 5 bases, leaving 9 bases of the junction unmatched. The CDR3 consists of 15 residues. CDR1 and CDR2 (germline): SNHLY, FYNNEI. As DNA, the CDR3 is TGTGCCAGCAGTTGGGACAGGGGATTTGTGGATGGCTACACCTTC. Protein product: CASSWDRGFVDGYTF.

The table lists this clone with a count of one. The chain is built from TRBV11-2 and TRBJ1-1; unclear D gene. Looked up from germline, CDR1 is SGHAT and CDR2 is FQNNGV. Trimming left V 0 bases short and J 4 bases short, with 6 bases between. This CDR3 is built from 13 residues. The CDR3 nucleotides are TGTGCCAGCAGCTTAGATATGCCCACTGAAGCTTTCTTT. This codes for CASSLDMPTEAFF.

The chain combines TRBV5-4 with TRBJ2-2, with TRBD2 identical over 11 bases. This CDR3 is 18 amino acids long. Germline lookup yields CDR1 SGHNT and CDR2 YYREEE (reference sequence). V trimming: 4 bases; J trimming: 4 bases; junction bases outside the gene matches: 12. CDR3 nucleotide sequence: TGTGCCAGCAGCGGGGCTAGCGGGGGGCCCCGTGGCACCGGGGAGCTGTTTTTT. Amino acid sequence: CASSGASGGPRGTGELFF.

This chain connects TRBV6-5 to TRBJ2-5; D might be TRBD2 (6 bases). The CDR3 runs to 15 residues. V lost 6 bases, J lost 5 bases, and 19 bases lay in between. CDR1 MNHEY and CDR2 SVGAGI come from the germline V gene. The CDR3 DNA reads TGTGCCAGCAGAACAGCGGCGGGAACGGGGGAGACCCAGTACTTC. Protein product: CASRTAAGTGETQYF.

This chain joins TRBV7-9 and TRBJ2-7; tentatively, D is TRBD1 (6 bases). This CDR3 is 16 amino acids long. Germline CDR1 is SEHNR and CDR2 is FQNEAQ (reference sequence). The V end lost 1 base, the J end lost 2 bases, and 15 bases lay between the germline ends. CDR3 in amino acids: CASSLDLGQGPYEQYF. CDR3 bases: TGTGCCAGCAGCTTAGATCTTGGTCAGGGGCCCTACGAGCAGTACTTC.

The rearrangement joins TRBV3-1 (or the pseudogene TRBV3-2) to TRBJ2-1, with TRBD2 matching over 9 bases. Trimming cost V 0 bases and J 7 bases; bases outside gene matches: 4. Germline CDR1 and CDR2: LGHDT and YNNKEL (reference sequence). The CDR3 runs to 15 residues. CDR3 in amino acids: CASSQELAGHNEQFF. The CDR3 bases are TGTGCCAGCAGCCAAGAGCTAGCGGGGCATAATGAGCAGTTCTTC.

This clone was counted a single time. The V and J genes are TRBV27 and TRBJ2-7, with D perhaps being TRBD1 or TRBD2 (5 bases each). There are 14 residues in the CDR3. Deletions cut 5 bases from V and 2 bases from J, with 13 bases between. The germline V gene has CDR1 MNHEY and CDR2 SMNVEV (reference sequence). Here the CDR3 reads CASSLRGEAYEQYF. CDR3 bases: TGTGCCAGCAGTCTCCGGGGCGAAGCCTACGAGCAGTACTTC.

The V and J genes are TRBV15 and TRBJ2-1, with TRBD2 identical over 11 bases. Germline V gene sequence: CDR1 LNHNV, CDR2 YYDKDF (reference sequence). The CDR3 length is 16 residues. V lost 0 bases, J lost 7 bases, and 5 bases stayed unmatched. The CDR3 coding sequence is TGTGCCACCAGCAGAGAACTAGCGGGGGTGGGGAATGAGCAGTTCTTC. Translated: CATSRELAGVGNEQFF.